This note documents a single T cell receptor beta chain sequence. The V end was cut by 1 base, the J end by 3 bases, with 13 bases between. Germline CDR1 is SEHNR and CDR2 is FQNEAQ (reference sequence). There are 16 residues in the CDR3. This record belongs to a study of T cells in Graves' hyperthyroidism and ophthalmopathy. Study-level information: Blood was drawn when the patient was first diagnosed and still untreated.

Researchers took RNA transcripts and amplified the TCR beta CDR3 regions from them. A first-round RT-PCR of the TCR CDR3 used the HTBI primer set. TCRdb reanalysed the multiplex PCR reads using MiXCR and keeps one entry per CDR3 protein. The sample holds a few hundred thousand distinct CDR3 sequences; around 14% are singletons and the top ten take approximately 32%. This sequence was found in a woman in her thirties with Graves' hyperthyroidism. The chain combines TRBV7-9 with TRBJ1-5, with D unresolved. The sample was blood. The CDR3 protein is CASSLGSPKDNQPQHF. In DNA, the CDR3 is TGTGCCAGCAGCTTAGGGTCTCCCAAGGACAATCAGCCCCAGCATTTT.